This TCR beta chain was recorded in a study of cytomegalovirus exposure and HLA in healthy donors. Note on this clone: No antigen is known for it.

Findings and limits, study-wide: An analysis was carried out later, and it reportedly showed fewer N-insertions in an Asian-associated ancestry cluster than the approximately 700-donor mean. Most TCR sequences proved rare, with some public TCRs found in many donors. A later analysis associated 15,000 or so TCR beta sequences with HLA alleles at a 0.05 false discovery rate. CMV serostatus was the sole immune exposure data available.

Use of 60 Vbeta and 13 Jbeta primers characterized the PCR. Only in-frame clones appear in the TCRdb table, and some are missing; sequencing was by immunoSEQ multiplex PCR. The ten top clones account for around 1.6%, within a sample of about 120,000 clones. The V gene's germline CDR1 is SGHRS and CDR2 YFSETQ. J was trimmed by 2 bases and V by 4 bases; bases with no gene match: 5. The CDR3 spans 15 residues. The receptor's source is a young man in good health and CMV-seronegative. Specimen: PBMCs. This rearrangement joins TRBV5-1 to TRBJ2-2; 7 bases fit TRBD1. CDR3 DNA: TGCGCCAGCAGCACCAGGGGGACCAACACCGGGGAGCTGTTTTTT. It yields the protein CASSTRGTNTGELFF. Full variable domain (rest looked up from reference TRBV5-1 and TRBJ2-2): KAGVTQTPRYLIKTRGQQVTLSCSPISGHRSVSWYQQTPGQGLQFLFEYFSETQRNKGNFPGRFSGRQFSNSRSEMNVSTLELGDSALYLCASSTRGTNTGELFFGEGSRLTVL.